A single sample is the source of the 18 T cell receptor beta chains below, sequenced in a study of long-term antiretroviral therapy in people with HIV. At the survey level, the v3.0 immunoSEQ assay was run. TCRdb's copy holds only in-frame clones and misses some; the assay was immunoSEQ multiplex PCR. Here the sample spans some 16,000 clones, 77% being singletons. The sequencing used unsorted PBMCs, collected 2.1 years after starting antiretroviral therapy. The source of these receptors is a man aged 40-49 years with HIV.

The V and J genes are TRBV2 and TRBJ2-1; 12 nucleotides align to TRBD2. Germline CDR1 is SNHLY and CDR2 is FYNNEI. The V segment lost 7 bases and the J segment 7 bases; nucleotides outside the gene matches: 8. The length of the CDR3 is 15 residues. CDR3 sequence (DNA): TGTGCCAGCACTGAGCGACTAGCGGGGGTTAATGAGCAGTTCTTC. Protein product: CASTERLAGVNEQFF.

The rearrangement links TRBV25-1 to TRBJ1-4; 7 bases fit TRBD1. V shed 9 bases, J shed 8 bases, and the junction held 9 bases outside the gene matches. CDR3 length: 13 amino acids. Germline values: CDR1 MGHDK, CDR2 SYGVNS. This chain's CDR3 is CASRPGGGEKLFF. CDR3 nucleotide sequence: TGTGCCAGTCGTCCAGGGGGGGGAGAAAAACTGTTTTTT.

The genes are TRBV5-1 and TRBJ1-2; possibly TRBD1 for D (5 bases). The length of the CDR3 is 13 residues. The germline gives CDR1 SGHRS, CDR2 YFSETQ. Trimming removed 0 bases at V and 3 bases at J, with 6 bases between. The CDR3 DNA reads TGCGCCAGCAGCTTGGAAGGGGACTATGGCTACACCTTC. It translates to CASSLEGDYGYTF.

The CDR3 spells CASSYEADTQYF. For the CDR3, the DNA is TGTGCCAGCAGCTACGAGGCAGATACGCAGTATTTT. The chain employs TRBV7-3 and TRBJ2-3; D remains ambiguous. CDR1 and CDR2 from the germline V gene are SGHTA and FQGTGA. V lost 4 bases and J lost 4, with 6 bases in between. The CDR3 sequence is 12 residues long.

The rearrangement links TRBV11-3 to TRBJ2-7, with D possibly being TRBD1 or TRBD2 (5 bases each). Trimming shortened V by 6 bases and J by 0 bases, and 12 bases separated the two germline ends. The germline V gene has CDR1 SGHNT and CDR2 YENEEA. The CDR3 sequence is 14 residues long. CDR3 in amino acids: CASSFTGGSYEQYF. The CDR3 DNA is TGTGCCAGCAGTTTCACAGGAGGCTCCTACGAGCAGTACTTC.

The rearrangement uses TRBV9 and TRBJ2-4, with 9 bases matching TRBD2. CDR3 length: 13 residues. Germline assignment: CDR1 SGDLS and CDR2 YYNGEE. The V segment lost 4 bases and the J segment 10 bases; nucleotides outside the gene matches: 6. DNA of the CDR3: TGTGCCAGCAGCACACAGACTAGCGGTATTCAGTACTTC. This encodes CASSTQTSGIQYF.

The V gene is TRBV7-9, the J gene TRBJ1-2; 12 nucleotides align to TRBD1. CDR3 length equals 17 residues. CDR1 and CDR2 from the germline V gene are SEHNR and FQNEAQ (reference sequence). V lost 1 base, J lost 5 bases, and 8 bases stayed unmatched. CDR3 DNA sequence: TGTGCCAGCAGCTTAGGAGTGGGACAGGGGGCCGGGTATGGCTACACCTTC. Translation gives CASSLGVGQGAGYGYTF.

This clone was seen a single time. This chain uses TRBV6-4 with TRBJ1-5; D gene unclear. The CDR3 totals 14 residues. V was clipped by 3 bases and J by 1 base, with 7 bases between them. CDR1 is MRHNA, CDR2 SNTAGT, per germline. DNA for the CDR3: TGTGCCAGCAGTGAGAGAGAGAGCAATCAGCCCCAGCATTTT. Encoded protein: CASSERESNQPQHF.

The chain carries TRBV7-9 and TRBJ1-1, with 9 bases fitting TRBD1. Per the germline V gene, CDR1 is SEHNR and CDR2 is FQNEAQ (reference sequence). There are 18 residues in the CDR3. Trimming cost V 2 bases and J 0 bases; bases outside gene matches: 10. The CDR3 protein is CASSLLGQGIFVNTEAFF. DNA of the CDR3: TGTGCCAGCAGCTTACTGGGACAGGGAATCTTTGTGAACACTGAAGCTTTCTTT.

The gene calls are TRBV19 and TRBJ2-7, with 9 bases lining up with TRBD1. The CDR3 spans 15 residues. Germline V gene data show CDR1 as LNHDA and CDR2 as SQIVND (reference sequence). The junction had 8 bases not matched to a gene; V was cut back by 3 bases and J by 5 bases. This CDR3 is CASSISGTGFDEQYF. DNA for the CDR3: TGTGCCAGTAGTATCTCCGGGACAGGGTTTGACGAGCAGTACTTC.

V is TRBV10-1 and J is TRBJ2-2; D unresolved. Germline V gives CDR1 WNHNN, CDR2 SYGVQD (reference sequence). The CDR3 has 13 residues. V was clipped by 4 bases and J by 4 bases, with 7 bases between them. The CDR3 spells CASSGSVTGELFF. The CDR3 coding sequence is TGCGCCAGCAGTGGGTCTGTCACCGGGGAGCTGTTTTTT.

The rearrangement links TRBV29-1 to TRBJ2-7; 8 bases fit TRBD1. The CDR3 extends over 14 amino acids. Germline CDR1 is SQVTM and CDR2 is ANQGSEA. J was trimmed by 5 bases and V by 5 bases; bases with no gene match: 11. The CDR3 DNA reads as TGCAGCGTTTCCGGACAGGGTGGCCTACACGAGCAGTACTTC. As protein: CSVSGQGGLHEQYF.

The chain joins TRBV7-8 to TRBJ1-2, with a weak D call TRBD1 (6 bases). Germline V gene lookup returns CDR1 SGHVS and CDR2 FQNEAQ. With 5 bases removed from V and 0 bases from J, the gap between germline ends came to 16 bases. The CDR3 runs 16 residues. The CDR3 region has the DNA TGTGCCAGCAGCGCCCAGGGGAGGACCCCTAACTATGGCTACACCTTC. Translated: CASSAQGRTPNYGYTF.

This sequence joins TRBV2 and TRBJ2-7; 8 nucleotides match TRBD2. The CDR3 has 15 amino acids. CDR1 is SNHLY, CDR2 FYNNEI, per germline. Losses at the gene ends were 6 bases for V and 0 bases for J; bases not matched to a gene: 7. Here the CDR3 DNA reads TGTGCCAGCAGAAATAGCGGGGCCATCTCCTACGAGCAGTACTTC. Its translation: CASRNSGAISYEQYF.

Worth noting for this clone: Its ends do not fully match the called genes, so a read error is possible. The V and J genes are TRBV5-1 and TRBJ1-1; weak D call: TRBD1 (5 bases). This CDR3 is 14 amino acids long. Per germline, CDR1 SGHRS and CDR2 YFSETQ. The CDR3 nucleotides are TGCGCCAGCACCTTGGGACCACCTAACACTGAAGCTTTCTTT. Protein product: CASTLGPPNTEAFF.

The chain combines TRBV10-3 with TRBJ2-1; 8 nucleotides line up with TRBD1. V dropped 9 bases and J dropped 2; count of bases not matched to a gene: 3. Germline loops: CDR1 ENHRY, CDR2 SYGVKD. CDR3 size: 13 residues. DNA of the CDR3: TGTGCCATACAGGGGGGCACCTACAATGAGCAGTTCTTC. Amino acids: CAIQGGTYNEQFF.

The rearrangement joins TRBV30 to TRBJ1-4; the match to TRBD1 covers 9 bases. V lost 5 bases and J lost 7; bases outside the gene matches: 8. CDR1 is GTSNPN, CDR2 SVGIG, per germline (reference sequence). The CDR3 sequence is 14 residues long. The CDR3 loop reads CAWATGTGIEKLFF. The DNA of the CDR3 is TGTGCCTGGGCTACTGGGACAGGGATTGAAAAACTGTTTTTT.

This sequence joins TRBV13 and TRBJ2-3; 8 bases are shared with TRBD2. J was trimmed by 4 bases and V by 1 base; bases with no gene match: 4. Germline-derived CDR1 and CDR2 are PRHDT and FYEKMQ (reference sequence). The CDR3 is 15 residues long. CDR3 coding DNA: TGTGCCAGCAGCTTAGAGTTAGCGGGGCCAGATACGCAGTATTTT. Its protein product is CASSLELAGPDTQYF.